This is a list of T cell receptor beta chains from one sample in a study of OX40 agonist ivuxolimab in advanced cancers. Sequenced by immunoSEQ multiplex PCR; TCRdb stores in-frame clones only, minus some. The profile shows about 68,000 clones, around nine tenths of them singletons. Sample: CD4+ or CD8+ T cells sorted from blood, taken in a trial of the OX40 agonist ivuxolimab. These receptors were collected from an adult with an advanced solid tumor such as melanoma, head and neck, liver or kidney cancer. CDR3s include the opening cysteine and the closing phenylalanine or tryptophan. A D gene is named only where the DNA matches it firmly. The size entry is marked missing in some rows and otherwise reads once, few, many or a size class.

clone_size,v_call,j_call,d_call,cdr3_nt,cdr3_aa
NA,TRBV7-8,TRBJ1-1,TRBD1,TGTGCCAGCAGCTTGGTGACAGGGGGAGGTGAAGCTTTCTTT,CASSLVTGGGEAFF
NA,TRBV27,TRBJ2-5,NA,TGTGCCAGCAGTTTAAAGCGGCAAGAGACCCAGTACTTC,CASSLKRQETQYF
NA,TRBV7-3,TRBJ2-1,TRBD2,TGTGCCAGCAGTCCGGGACTAGCCTATGAGCAGTTCTTC,CASSPGLAYEQFF
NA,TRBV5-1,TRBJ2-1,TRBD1,TGCGCCAGCAGCCCGGACCTACAGGGGAACAATGAGCAGTTCTTC,CASSPDLQGNNEQFF
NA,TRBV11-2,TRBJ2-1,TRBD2,TGTGCCAGCAGCTTAGTAACGGGAGGAGTGAATGAGCAGTTCTTC,CASSLVTGGVNEQFF
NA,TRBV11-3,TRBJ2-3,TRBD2,TGTGCCAGCAGCTTAGAGTCTCAGCGGGGAACTAGCACAGATACGCAGTATTTT,CASSLESQRGTSTDTQYF
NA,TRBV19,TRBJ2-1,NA,TGTGCCAGTGTAAGGACTGGATCTAACAATGAGCAGTTCTTC,CASVRTGSNNEQFF
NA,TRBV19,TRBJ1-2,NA,TGTGCCAGTAGGATCGACGGCTTATCTAACTATGGCTACACCTTC,CASRIDGLSNYGYTF
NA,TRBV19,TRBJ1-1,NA,TGTGCCAGTAGTTTCACTCGGGGGGGCAACACTGAAGCTTTCTTT,CASSFTRGGNTEAFF
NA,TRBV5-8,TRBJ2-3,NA,TGTGCCAGCAGTAAGAGGGGGTTTTCGACAGATACGCAGTATTTT,CASSKRGFSTDTQYF
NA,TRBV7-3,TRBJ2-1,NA,TGTGCCAGCAGCTTAAAGGCCCAGGTGGTTGGTGAGCAGTTCTTC,CASSLKAQVVGEQFF
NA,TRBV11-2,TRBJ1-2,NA,TGTGCCAGCAGCTTAGATACCAGGTTCTATGGCTACACCTTC,CASSLDTRFYGYTF
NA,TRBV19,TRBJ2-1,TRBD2,TGTGCCACCCAAGGGGCTAGCGGGAGAGTTGAGCAGTTCTTC,CATQGASGRVEQFF
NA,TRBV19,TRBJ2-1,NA,TGTGCCAGTAGTTCGATGAGTGGGGATGAGCAGTTCTTC,CASSSMSGDEQFF
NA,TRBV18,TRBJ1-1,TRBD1,TGTGCCAGCTCAAAACAGGGGTTTGACACTGAAGCTTTCTTT,CASSKQGFDTEAFF
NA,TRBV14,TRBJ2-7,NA,TGTGCCAGCAGCCATAACACACCCGGGCGGAAATCCTACGAGCAGTACTTC,CASSHNTPGRKSYEQYF
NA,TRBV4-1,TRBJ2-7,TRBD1,TGCGCCAGCAGCGGGTTGGGACAGGGGGTCTCCTACGAGCAGTACTTC,CASSGLGQGVSYEQYF
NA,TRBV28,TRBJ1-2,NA,TGTGCCAGCAACGCTAAGGCCGGCTACACCTTC,CASNAKAGYTF
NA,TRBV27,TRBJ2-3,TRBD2,TGTGCCAGCCTGGGACTAGCGGGCACAGATACGCAGTATTTT,CASLGLAGTDTQYF
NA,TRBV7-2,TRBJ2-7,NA,TGTGCCAGCAGCTCCCGAGCGGGCGATATCGTCGAGCAGTACTTC,CASSSRAGDIVEQYF
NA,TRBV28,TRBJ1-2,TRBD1,TGTGCCAGCAGTTCCCCCGTCGGCGGGACAGCTAACTATGGCTACACCTTC,CASSSPVGGTANYGYTF
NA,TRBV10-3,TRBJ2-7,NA,TGTGCCATCAGCCGGGACGGGTCTGCCGAGCAGTACTTC,CAISRDGSAEQYF
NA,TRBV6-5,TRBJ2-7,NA,TGTGCCAGCAGTGGGGGTGGTACCTACGAGCAGTACTTC,CASSGGGTYEQYF
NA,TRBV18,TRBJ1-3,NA,TGTGCCAGCTCAGACAGTATCGGAAACACCATATATTTT,CASSDSIGNTIYF
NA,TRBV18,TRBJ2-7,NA,TGTGCCAGCTCCCCCGGTGACGGGGAGCAGTACTTC,CASSPGDGEQYF
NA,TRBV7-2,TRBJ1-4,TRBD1,TGTGCCAGCAGCTTAGCAGGGGGCGATGAAAAACTGTTTTTT,CASSLAGGDEKLFF
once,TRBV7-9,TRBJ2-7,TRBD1,TGTGCCAGCAGCTTAGGGGGACAGTATTACGAGCAGTACTTC,CASSLGGQYYEQYF
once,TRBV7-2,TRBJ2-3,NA,TGTGCCAGCAGCACGGGACACGACGTAGATACGCAGTATTTT,CASSTGHDVDTQYF
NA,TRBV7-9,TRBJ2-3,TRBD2,TGTGCCAGCAGCTCTGGTAGGGCGGGAGTCACAGATACGCAGTATTTT,CASSSGRAGVTDTQYF
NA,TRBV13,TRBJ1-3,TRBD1,TGTGCCAGCAGCGTACTGACAGGGTTAGGAAACACCATATATTTT,CASSVLTGLGNTIYF
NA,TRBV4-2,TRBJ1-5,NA,TGTGCCAGCAGCCAAGAACCAGGAATTACTGGCAATCAGCCCCAGCATTTT,CASSQEPGITGNQPQHF
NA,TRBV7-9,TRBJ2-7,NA,TGTGCCAGCAGCTCCAGAGGAGGCTGGGGGAACCGCGAGCAGTACTTC,CASSSRGGWGNREQYF
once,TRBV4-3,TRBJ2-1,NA,TGCGCCAGCAGCCAGAGTCGGCTGAATGAGCAGTTCTTC,CASSQSRLNEQFF
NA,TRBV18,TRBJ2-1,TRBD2,TGTGCCAGCTCACCAAGGACTAGCGGAGACAATGAGCAGTTCTTC,CASSPRTSGDNEQFF
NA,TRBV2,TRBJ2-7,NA,TGTGCCAGCAGTGCCGCATTTGGTCGGGGGTACGAGCAGTACTTC,CASSAAFGRGYEQYF
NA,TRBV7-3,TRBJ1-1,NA,TGTGCCAGCAGCTTAACGATGGGGACTGAAGCTTTCTTT,CASSLTMGTEAFF
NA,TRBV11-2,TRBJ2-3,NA,TGTGCCAGCAGCTTAGATAGAGATACGCAGTATTTT,CASSLDRDTQYF
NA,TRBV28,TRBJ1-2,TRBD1,TGTGCCAGCAGTTCAGAGACAGGGGGCACCTATGGCTACACCTTC,CASSSETGGTYGYTF
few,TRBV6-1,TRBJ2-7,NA,TGTGCCAGCGGACAGCTGAGGTACGAGCAGTACTTC,CASGQLRYEQYF